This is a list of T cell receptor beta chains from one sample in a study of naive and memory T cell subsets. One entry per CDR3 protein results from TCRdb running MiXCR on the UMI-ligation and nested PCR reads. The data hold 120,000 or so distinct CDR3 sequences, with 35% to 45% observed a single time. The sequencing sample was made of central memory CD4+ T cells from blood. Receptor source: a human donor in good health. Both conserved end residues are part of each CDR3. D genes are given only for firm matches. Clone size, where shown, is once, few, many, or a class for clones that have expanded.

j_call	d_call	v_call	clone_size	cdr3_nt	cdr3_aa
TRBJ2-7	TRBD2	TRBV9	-	TGTGCCAGCAGCGCAGATCTAGCGGCGATCTACGAGCAGTACTTC	CASSADLAAIYEQYF
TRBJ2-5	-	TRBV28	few	TGTGCCAGCAGTTTTTGGGGAAGTGGCAGGGAAGAGACCCAGTACTTC	CASSFWGSGREETQYF
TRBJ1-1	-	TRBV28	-	TGTGCCAGCAGTTTTAGTGGCAGGGTGAACACTGAAGCTTTCTTT	CASSFSGRVNTEAFF
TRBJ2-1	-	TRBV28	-	TGTGCCAGCAGGCCCCCAAAGGGAACTAGAACGGGCAATGAGCAGTTCTTC	CASRPPKGTRTGNEQFF
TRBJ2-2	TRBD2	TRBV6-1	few	TGTGCCAGCAGCCTTACGGGAGGACACACCGGGGAGCTGTTTTTT	CASSLTGGHTGELFF
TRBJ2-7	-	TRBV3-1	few	TGTGCCAGCAGCAATCGACTAGAGCACGAGCAGTACTTC	CASSNRLEHEQYF
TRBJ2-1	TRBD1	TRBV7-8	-	TGTGCCTGTCAGGGACAGTTGAGCTCCTACAATGAGCAGTTCTTC	CACQGQLSSYNEQFF
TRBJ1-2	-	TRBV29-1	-	TGCAGCGTCGAAAGGGGGACGGGCTATGGCTACACCTTC	CSVERGTGYGYTF
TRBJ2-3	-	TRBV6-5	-	TGTGCCAGCAAAAGAACCAAATTAACTAGCACAGATACGCAGTATTTT	CASKRTKLTSTDTQYF
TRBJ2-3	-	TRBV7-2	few	TGTGCCAGCAGCTTAGGAGTCGCGGGGTTCGATACGCAGTATTTT	CASSLGVAGFDTQYF
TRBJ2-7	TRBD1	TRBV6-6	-	TGTGCCAGCAGTTCCGGGGGACAGGCCTCCTACGAGCAGTACTTC	CASSSGGQASYEQYF
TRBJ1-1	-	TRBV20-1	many	TGCAGTGCTAGAGGAGGAGGGATGGGAGTGAACACTGAAGCTTTCTTT	CSARGGGMGVNTEAFF
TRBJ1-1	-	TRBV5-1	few	TGCGCCAGCAGCCCGACTGCAGTGAACACTGAAGCTTTCTTT	CASSPTAVNTEAFF